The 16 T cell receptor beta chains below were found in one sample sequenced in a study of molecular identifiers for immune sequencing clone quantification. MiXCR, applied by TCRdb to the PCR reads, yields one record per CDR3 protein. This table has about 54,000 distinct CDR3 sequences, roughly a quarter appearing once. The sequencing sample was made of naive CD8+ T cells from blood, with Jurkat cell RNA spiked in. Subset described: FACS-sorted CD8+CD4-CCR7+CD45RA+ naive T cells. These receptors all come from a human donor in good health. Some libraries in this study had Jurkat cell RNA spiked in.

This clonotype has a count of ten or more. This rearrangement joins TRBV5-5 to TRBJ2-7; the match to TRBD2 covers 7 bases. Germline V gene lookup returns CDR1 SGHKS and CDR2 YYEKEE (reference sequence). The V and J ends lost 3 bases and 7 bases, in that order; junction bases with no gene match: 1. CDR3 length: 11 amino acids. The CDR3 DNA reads TGTGCCAGCAGCTGGGGACTAGAGCAGTACTTC. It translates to CASSWGLEQYF.

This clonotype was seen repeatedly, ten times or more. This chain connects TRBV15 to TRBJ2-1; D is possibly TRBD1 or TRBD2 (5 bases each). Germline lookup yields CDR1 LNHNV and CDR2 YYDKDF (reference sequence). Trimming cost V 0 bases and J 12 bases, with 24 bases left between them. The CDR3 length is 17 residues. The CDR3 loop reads CATSRDLESTARRGQFF. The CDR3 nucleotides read TGTGCCACCAGCAGAGATCTTGAATCGACAGCCCGTCGGGGGCAGTTCTTC. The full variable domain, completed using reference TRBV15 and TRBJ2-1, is DAMVIQNPRYQVTQFGKPVTLSCSQTLNHNVMYWYQQKSSQAPKLLFHYYDKDFNNEADTPDNFQSRRPNTSFCFLDIRSPGLGDTAMYLCATSRDLESTARRGQFFGPGTRLTVL.

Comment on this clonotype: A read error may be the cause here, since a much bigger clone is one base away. The CDR3 protein is CASSTDSPAQYF. The CDR3 DNA reads as TGTGCCAGCAGCACCGACAGTCCCGCGCAGTACTTC. The chain recombines TRBV7-9 with TRBJ2-7, with D perhaps TRBD1 (5 bases). CDR1 is SEHNR and CDR2 is FQNEAQ in the germline V gene (reference sequence). This CDR3 is built from 12 residues. The V gene lost 5 bases and the J gene lost 9 bases, with 14 bases spanning the gap.

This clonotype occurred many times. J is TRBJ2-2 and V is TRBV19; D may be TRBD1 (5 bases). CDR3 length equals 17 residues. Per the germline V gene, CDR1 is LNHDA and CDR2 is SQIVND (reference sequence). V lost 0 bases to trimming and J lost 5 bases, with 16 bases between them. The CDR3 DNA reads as TGTGCCAGTAGTATAGATCGGGCAGGGCGGTGGACCGGGGAGCTGTTTTTT. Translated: CASSIDRAGRWTGELFF.

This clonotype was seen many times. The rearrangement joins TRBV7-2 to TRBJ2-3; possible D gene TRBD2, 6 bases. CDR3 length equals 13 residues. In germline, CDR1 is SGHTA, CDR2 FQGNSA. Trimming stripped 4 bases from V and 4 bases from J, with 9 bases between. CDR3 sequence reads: CASSWDSPDTQYF. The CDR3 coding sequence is TGTGCCAGCAGCTGGGACTCCCCAGATACGCAGTATTTT.

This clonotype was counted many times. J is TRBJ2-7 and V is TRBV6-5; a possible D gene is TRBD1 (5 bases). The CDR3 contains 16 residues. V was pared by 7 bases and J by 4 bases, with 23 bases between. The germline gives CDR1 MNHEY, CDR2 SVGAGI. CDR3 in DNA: TGTGCCAGCACCCCCGGTTCTGGGCAGGACAAATACGAGCAGTACTTC. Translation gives CASTPGSGQDKYEQYF.

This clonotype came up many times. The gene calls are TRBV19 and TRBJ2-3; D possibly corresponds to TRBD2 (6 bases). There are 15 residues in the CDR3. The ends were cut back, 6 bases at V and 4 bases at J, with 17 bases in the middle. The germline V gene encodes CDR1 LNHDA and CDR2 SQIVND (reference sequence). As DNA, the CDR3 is TGTGCCAGTAGCCCGGCGGACTACCCACCAGATACGCAGTATTTT. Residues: CASSPADYPPDTQYF.

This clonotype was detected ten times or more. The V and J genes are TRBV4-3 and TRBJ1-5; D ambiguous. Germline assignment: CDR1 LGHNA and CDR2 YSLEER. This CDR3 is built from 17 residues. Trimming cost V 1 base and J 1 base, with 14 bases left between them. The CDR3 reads CASSQVYGVDSNQPQHF. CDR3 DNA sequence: TGCGCCAGCAGCCAAGTGTACGGGGTTGACAGCAATCAGCCCCAGCATTTT.

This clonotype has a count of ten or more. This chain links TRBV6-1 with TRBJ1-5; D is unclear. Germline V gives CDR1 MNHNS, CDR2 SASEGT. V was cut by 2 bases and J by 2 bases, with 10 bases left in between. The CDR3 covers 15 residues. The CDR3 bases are TGTGCCAGCAGTGAAAATCCCGGGGGCAATCAGCCCCAGCATTTT. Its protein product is CASSENPGGNQPQHF.

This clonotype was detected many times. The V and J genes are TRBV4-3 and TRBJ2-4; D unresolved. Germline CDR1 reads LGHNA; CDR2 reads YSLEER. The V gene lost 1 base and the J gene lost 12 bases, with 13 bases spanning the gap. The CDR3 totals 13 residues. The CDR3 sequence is CASSQGSDGAQYF. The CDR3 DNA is TGCGCCAGCAGCCAAGGGTCTGACGGAGCTCAGTACTTC.

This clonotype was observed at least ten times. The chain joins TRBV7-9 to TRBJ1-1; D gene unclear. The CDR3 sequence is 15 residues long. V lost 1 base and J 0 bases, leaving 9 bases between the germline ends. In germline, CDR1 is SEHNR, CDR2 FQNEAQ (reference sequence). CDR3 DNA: TGTGCCAGCAGCTTAGATGAAGTAATGAACACTGAAGCTTTCTTT. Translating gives CASSLDEVMNTEAFF.

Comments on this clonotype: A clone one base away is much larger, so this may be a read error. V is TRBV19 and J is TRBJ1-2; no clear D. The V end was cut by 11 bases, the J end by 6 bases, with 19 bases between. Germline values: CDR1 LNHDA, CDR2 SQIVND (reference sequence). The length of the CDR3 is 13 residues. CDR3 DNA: TGTGCCTCACTCCTGGAACGTGGGCATGGCTACACCTTC. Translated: CASLLERGHGYTF.

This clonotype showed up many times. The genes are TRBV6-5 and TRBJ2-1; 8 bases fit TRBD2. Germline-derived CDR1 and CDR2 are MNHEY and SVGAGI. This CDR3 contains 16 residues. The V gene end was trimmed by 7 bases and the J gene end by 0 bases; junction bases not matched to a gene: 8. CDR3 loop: CASTLRGTSSYNEQFF. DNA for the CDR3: TGTGCCAGCACTCTTAGGGGGACTAGCTCCTACAATGAGCAGTTCTTC.

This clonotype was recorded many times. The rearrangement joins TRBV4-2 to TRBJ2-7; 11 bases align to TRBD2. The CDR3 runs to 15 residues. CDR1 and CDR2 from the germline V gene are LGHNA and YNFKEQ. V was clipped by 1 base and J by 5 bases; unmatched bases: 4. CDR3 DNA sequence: TGTGCCAGCAGCCAAGTTACTAGCGGGAGTCACGAGCAGTACTTC. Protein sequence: CASSQVTSGSHEQYF.

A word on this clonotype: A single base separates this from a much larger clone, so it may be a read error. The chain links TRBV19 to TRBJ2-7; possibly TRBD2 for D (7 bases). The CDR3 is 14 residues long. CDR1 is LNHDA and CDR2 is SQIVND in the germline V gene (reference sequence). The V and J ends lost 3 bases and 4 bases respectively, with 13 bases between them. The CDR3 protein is CASSIRGAIYEQYF. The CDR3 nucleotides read TGTGCCAGTAGTATTCGGGGGGCAATATACGAGCAGTACTTC.

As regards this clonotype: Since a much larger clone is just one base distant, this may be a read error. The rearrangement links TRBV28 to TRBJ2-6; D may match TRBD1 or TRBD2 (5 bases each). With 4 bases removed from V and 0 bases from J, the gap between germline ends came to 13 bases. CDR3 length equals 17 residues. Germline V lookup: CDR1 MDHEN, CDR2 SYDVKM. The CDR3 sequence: CASSSPGRGSGANVLTF. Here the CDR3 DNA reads TGTGCCAGCAGTTCACCGGGACGGGGCTCTGGGGCCAACGTCCTGACTTTC.